Shown below are 30 T cell receptor beta chains from a single sample sequenced in a study of T cells after yellow fever vaccination. TCRdb redid the calling of the 5' RACE reads with MiXCR, one entry per CDR3 protein. The sample gives around 320,000 distinct CDR3 sequences, around 4.3% of which show up once; roughly a fifth is in the top ten. The sample in question was PBMCs, obtained 15 days after the yellow fever booster vaccination. The source is a man between 18 and 29 years old who received the YFV17D yellow fever vaccine.

The genes are TRBV14 and TRBJ2-7, with 9 nucleotides matching TRBD1. The CDR3 loop spans 13 amino acids. The J segment lost 6 bases and the V segment lost 4 bases, leaving 4 bases of the junction unmatched. Germline loops: CDR1 SGHDN, CDR2 FVKESK. This CDR3 reads CASSRDRDSEQYF. The CDR3 DNA reads TGTGCCAGCAGCCGGGACAGGGACTCCGAGCAGTACTTC.

This chain connects TRBV5-5 to TRBJ1-4; D perhaps matches TRBD1 (5 bases). The CDR3 is 14 residues long. In germline, CDR1 is SGHKS, CDR2 YYEKEE (reference sequence). With 4 bases removed from V and 8 bases from J, the gap between germline ends came to 15 bases. CDR3 loop: CASSNSGLGEKLFF. The CDR3, as DNA: TGTGCCAGCAGCAATTCAGGGCTCGGGGAAAAACTGTTTTTT. The full variable domain, in which reference TRBV5-5 and TRBJ1-4 provide the parts outside the CDR3, is DAGVTQSPTHLIKTRGQQVTLRCSPISGHKSVSWYQQVLGQGPQFIFQYYEKEERGRGNFPDRFSARQFPNYSSELNVNALLLGDSALYLCASSNSGLGEKLFFGSGTQLSVL.

The chain recombines TRBV25-1 with TRBJ2-6, with D uncertain. This CDR3 contains 16 residues. CDR1 is MGHDK, CDR2 SYGVNS, per germline. The V end was cut by 4 bases, the J end by 0 bases, with 10 bases between. In nucleotides, the CDR3 is TGTGCCAGCAGTGCGTCAGGTTACTCTGGGGCCAACGTCCTGACTTTC. Translated, it gives CASSASGYSGANVLTF.

The chain combines TRBV12-3 or TRBV12-4 with TRBJ2-3, with 9 bases aligning to TRBD2. V shed 5 bases and J 1 base; nucleotides not matched to a gene: 4. The CDR3 is 15 amino acids. The CDR3 spells CASSHQRGGTDTQYF. As DNA, the CDR3 is TGTGCCAGCAGTCATCAGCGGGGGGGCACAGATACGCAGTATTTT.

This clonotype was counted many times. The genes are TRBV5-4 and TRBJ2-3; D is possibly TRBD2 (5 bases). V lost 7 bases and J lost 2, with 20 bases in between. The CDR3 sequence is 16 residues long. The germline gives CDR1 SGHNT, CDR2 YYREEE (reference sequence). This chain's CDR3 is CASLPSGVKATDTQYF. The CDR3 nucleotides read TGTGCCAGCCTCCCCTCCGGGGTAAAAGCCACAGATACGCAGTATTTT.

This clonotype turned up a few times. The rearrangement joins TRBV29-1 to TRBJ2-2; D uncertain. This CDR3 comprises 13 residues. Germline V CDR1 and CDR2: SQVTM, ANQGSEA. Trimming took off 7 bases at V and 3 bases at J, with 12 bases between the two ends. This CDR3 is CSAIVIDTGELFF. The CDR3 DNA reads as TGCAGCGCCATAGTAATCGACACCGGGGAGCTGTTTTTT.

This clonotype has only a few counts. The chain links TRBV5-4 to TRBJ1-3; D gene unclear. Trimming shortened V by 2 bases and J by 2 bases, and 14 bases separated the two germline ends. CDR1 is SGHNT and CDR2 is YYREEE in the germline V gene (reference sequence). This CDR3 has 16 amino acids. Here the CDR3 DNA reads TGTGCCAGCAGCTTAACGTCAGGTGGGGCTGGAAACACCATATATTTT. As protein: CASSLTSGGAGNTIYF.

The sample holds a few counts of this clonotype. V and J are TRBV11-2 and TRBJ2-5; 9 nucleotides line up with TRBD1. Trimming removed 5 bases from V and 7 bases from J; junction bases left unmatched: 14. Germline V gene sequence: CDR1 SGHAT, CDR2 FQNNGV. The CDR3 is made up of 16 amino acids. The DNA for the CDR3 is TGTGCCAGCAGCCCTAGAGCCCGGACAGGGGCAGGGACCCAGTACTTC. Protein sequence: CASSPRARTGAGTQYF.

This clonotype was observed a few times. The rearrangement links TRBV12-3 or TRBV12-4 to TRBJ1-1, with no clear D. With 6 bases removed from V and 10 bases from J, the gap between germline ends came to 15 bases. The CDR3 spans 12 residues. The CDR3 here is CASRRTGLGAFF. CDR3 bases: TGTGCCAGCAGGAGGACGGGATTGGGAGCTTTCTTT.

This clonotype was seen ten or more times. The chain carries TRBV6-6 and TRBJ2-7; D is unresolved. The CDR3 runs to 13 residues. V was cut by 6 bases and J by 5 bases, with 14 bases left in between. Germline V gene sequence: CDR1 MNHNY, CDR2 SVGAGI (reference sequence). The CDR3 protein is CASSLVSVNEQYF. CDR3 nucleotide sequence: TGTGCCAGCAGCCTAGTCTCTGTCAACGAGCAGTACTTC.

The J gene is TRBJ1-3, the V gene TRBV20-1; 8 bases align to TRBD1. The germline CDR1 and CDR2 sequences are DFQATT and SNEGSKA (reference sequence). This CDR3 region has 14 residues. V shed 6 bases and J 3 bases; nucleotides not matched to a gene: 7. CDR3 amino acids: CSARQGLGGNTIYF. CDR3 DNA sequence: TGCAGTGCGAGACAGGGGTTGGGTGGAAACACCATATATTTT.

The J gene is TRBJ2-5, the V gene TRBV4-1, with D unclear. The CDR3 extends over 13 amino acids. V was pared by 1 base and J by 4 bases, with 7 bases between. Germline loops: CDR1 MGHRA, CDR2 YSYEKL. In nucleotides, the CDR3 is TGCGCCAGCAGCCAAGGATTAGTAGAGACCCAGTACTTC. It yields the protein CASSQGLVETQYF.

Ten or more counts support this clonotype. The gene calls are TRBV5-1 and TRBJ1-4, with a weak D call TRBD1 (5 bases). Germline CDR1 and CDR2: SGHRS and YFSETQ. This CDR3 has 17 amino acids. V gave up 4 bases and J gave up 3 bases, with 19 bases separating them. CDR3 sequence (DNA): TGCGCCAGCAGCCCCGATGGGTCCAGGGCGGCTAATGAAAAACTGTTTTTT. Translating gives CASSPDGSRAANEKLFF.

V gene TRBV12-3 or TRBV12-4 combines with J gene TRBJ2-5, with TRBD1 as a possible D gene (6 bases). The V and J ends lost 6 bases and 7 bases respectively, with 18 bases between them. This CDR3 has 14 amino acids. The CDR3: CASSPGHWEGTQYF. The CDR3 nucleotides are TGTGCCAGCAGCCCGGGACATTGGGAAGGGACCCAGTACTTC.

This clonotype was recorded a few times. This rearrangement joins TRBV5-1 to TRBJ2-1, with 7 bases identical to TRBD2. The CDR3 sequence is 19 residues long. Trimming at V came to 4 bases and at J to 0 bases, leaving 16 bases not matched to a gene. Germline CDR1 is SGHRS and CDR2 is YFSETQ. The CDR3 here is CASSPRGSGLTSSYNEQFF. The CDR3 DNA sequence: TGCGCCAGCAGCCCCCGAGGTAGCGGGCTTACTAGCTCCTACAATGAGCAGTTCTTC.

This clonotype was detected a few times. The rearrangement uses TRBV20-1 and TRBJ2-5; D might be TRBD2 (5 bases). CDR1 is DFQATT and CDR2 is SNEGSKA in the germline V gene (reference sequence). CDR3 length: 12 amino acids. The CDR3 is CSTPPGGETQYF. The CDR3 DNA is TGCAGCACCCCTCCCGGAGGAGAGACCCAGTACTTC.

The rearrangement uses TRBV6-4 and TRBJ1-5, with TRBD1 matching over 10 bases. The CDR3 consists of 14 residues. V shed 6 bases, J shed 7 bases, and the junction held 6 bases outside the gene matches. Looked up from germline, CDR1 is MRHNA and CDR2 is SNTAGT. The DNA for the CDR3 is TGTGCCAGCAGGACAGGGGGCTGTGGACAGCCCCAGCATTTT. Amino acids: CASRTGGCGQPQHF.

This clonotype has ten or more counts. The chain carries TRBV20-1 and TRBJ2-5; D is perhaps TRBD2 (6 bases). Germline CDR1 reads DFQATT; CDR2 reads SNEGSKA (reference sequence). The germline V and J ends were trimmed by 7 bases and 5 bases, with 17 bases remaining between them. The CDR3 has 13 residues. DNA for the CDR3: TGCAGTGTCCATGGGCCGGAGGGGGAGACCCAGTACTTC. Protein: CSVHGPEGETQYF.

The table lists this clonotype with many counts. The chain has TRBV29-1 and TRBJ2-6; D ambiguous. The V gene's germline CDR1 is SQVTM and CDR2 ANQGSEA. Trimming stripped 5 bases from V and 0 bases from J, with 17 bases between. CDR3 size: 17 residues. The CDR3 DNA follows: TGCAGCGTTCCAAGTAGTTCTGTAGTCTCTGGGGCCAACGTCCTGACTTTC. Its protein product is CSVPSSSVVSGANVLTF. Complete variable domain (other parts from reference TRBV29-1 and TRBJ2-6): SAVISQKPSRDICQRGTSLTIQCQVDSQVTMMFWYRQQPGQSLTLIATANQGSEATYESGFVIDKFPISRPNLTFSTLTVSNMSPEDSSIYLCSVPSSSVVSGANVLTFGAGSRLTVL.

This clonotype was seen at least ten times. The J gene is TRBJ2-7, the V gene TRBV7-9, with D maybe TRBD2 (6 bases). The CDR3 runs 12 residues. Deletions cut 8 bases from V and 4 bases from J, with 12 bases between. Germline lookup yields CDR1 SEHNR and CDR2 FQNEAQ (reference sequence). The CDR3 reads CASGGGRYEQYV. The CDR3 DNA reads as TGTGCCAGCGGTGGAGGGCGGTACGAGCAGTACGTC.

The CDR3 loop reads CASSPTVLAAYEQYF. The DNA for the CDR3 is TGTGCCAGCAGCCCAACAGTTCTGGCAGCCTACGAGCAGTACTTC. This chain joins TRBV7-9 and TRBJ2-7; D is uncertain. V lost 5 bases to trimming and J lost 2 bases, with 16 bases between them. Germline V gene lookup returns CDR1 SEHNR and CDR2 FQNEAQ (reference sequence). This CDR3 is 15 amino acids long. The full variable domain, with the rest looked up from reference TRBV7-9 and TRBJ2-7, is DTGVSQNPRHKITKRGQNVTFRCDPISEHNRLYWYRQTLGQGPEFLTYFQNEAQLEKSRLLSDRFSAERPKGSFSTLEIQRTEQGDSAMYLCASSPTVLAAYEQYFGPGTRLTVT.

The chain recombines TRBV24-1 with TRBJ2-6; no firm D call. Germline CDR1 and CDR2: KGHDR and SFDVKD. Trimming stripped 5 bases from V and 4 bases from J, with 5 bases between. The CDR3 sequence is 13 residues long. Here the CDR3 reads CATSVSGANVLTF. DNA of the CDR3: TGTGCCACCAGTGTTTCGGGGGCCAACGTCCTGACTTTC.

This clonotype was detected ten times or more. The chain carries TRBV12-3 or TRBV12-4 and TRBJ2-2; D is uncertain. The V end lost 1 base, the J end lost 6 bases, and 6 bases lay between the germline ends. CDR3 size: 13 residues. This chain's CDR3 is CASSLVESGELFF. In DNA form, the CDR3 reads TGTGCCAGCAGTTTAGTCGAATCCGGGGAGCTGTTTTTT.

This clonotype showed up just a few times. The rearrangement joins TRBV5-5 to TRBJ2-1; D is undetermined. V was pared by 4 bases and J by 0 bases, with 14 bases between. The germline V gene has CDR1 SGHKS and CDR2 YYEKEE (reference sequence). The length of the CDR3 is 16 residues. The CDR3 region has the DNA TGTGCCAGCAGCCTGATCCAATATAGCTCCTACAATGAGCAGTTCTTC. This translates into CASSLIQYSSYNEQFF.

V gene TRBV7-9 combines with J gene TRBJ1-5; possibly TRBD1 for D (5 bases). Trimming removed 5 bases from V and 7 bases from J, with 15 bases in between. Germline CDR1 SEHNR, CDR2 FQNEAQ (reference sequence). The CDR3 extends over 14 amino acids. The CDR3: CASSLGTKSQPQHF. The CDR3 DNA is TGTGCCAGCAGCCTGGGGACTAAAAGCCAGCCCCAGCATTTT.

The table lists this clonotype with a few counts. The rearrangement joins TRBV24-1 to TRBJ2-1; D gene unclear. The V end lost 1 base, the J end lost 7 bases, and 13 bases lay between the germline ends. The germline V gene encodes CDR1 KGHDR and CDR2 SFDVKD. The CDR3 sequence is 15 residues long. CDR3 residues: CATSDLRAALNEQFF. CDR3 DNA: TGTGCCACCAGTGATTTACGCGCCGCGCTAAATGAGCAGTTCTTC.

This clonotype appeared many times. This chain links TRBV20-1 with TRBJ1-2; TRBD1 matches at 8 bases. V was pared by 5 bases and J by 7 bases, with 6 bases of the junction left unmatched. This CDR3 region has 12 residues. Germline V gives CDR1 DFQATT, CDR2 SNEGSKA (reference sequence). The CDR3 loop reads CSARAGGGGYTF. CDR3 coding DNA: TGCAGTGCTCGAGCAGGGGGCGGTGGCTACACCTTC.

This clonotype has just a few counts. This chain joins TRBV5-1 and TRBJ2-1; D might be TRBD2 (5 bases). The germline CDR1 and CDR2 sequences are SGHRS and YFSETQ. CDR3 size: 18 residues. Trimming removed 3 bases from V and 1 base from J, with 20 bases in between. The CDR3 loop reads CASSSVHTKRLSYNEQFF. CDR3 bases: TGCGCCAGCAGCTCCGTACATACTAAAAGACTATCCTACAATGAGCAGTTCTTC.

This clonotype was counted only a few times. The CDR3 nucleotides read TGTGCCAGCAGTCCCTCTAGCGGGGAGTACAATGAGCAGTTCTTC. Its protein product is CASSPSSGEYNEQFF. The chain couples TRBV12-3 or TRBV12-4 to TRBJ2-1, with 9 bases matching TRBD2. V was clipped by 5 bases and J by 4 bases; unmatched bases: 6. The CDR3 runs 15 residues.

The CDR3 spells CASSFRGLYGYTF. The CDR3 coding sequence is TGTGCCAGCAGCTTCCGAGGGCTCTATGGCTACACCTTC. This sequence joins TRBV5-5 and TRBJ1-2, with D uncertain. V lost 2 bases and J 4 bases, leaving 9 bases between the germline ends. CDR3 length: 13 amino acids. CDR1 and CDR2 (germline): SGHKS, YYEKEE (reference sequence).